Below, 17 T cell receptor beta chains from the same sample are listed, as sequenced in a study of cytomegalovirus exposure and HLA in healthy donors. Sequencing was performed with immunoSEQ multiplex PCR; in TCRdb, only in-frame clones are kept and a portion is missing. The data hold 150,000 to 200,000 clones, with more than 75% observed a single time. Sequenced sample: PBMCs. The receptors stem from a woman between 18 and 30 years old in good health and CMV-seronegative.

The V gene is TRBV6-1, the J gene TRBJ1-2, with D possibly being TRBD1 (5 bases). Trimming stripped 5 bases from V and 6 bases from J, with 19 bases between. The CDR3 is 15 amino acids. Germline V gene lookup returns CDR1 MNHNS and CDR2 SASEGT. Here the CDR3 reads CASSQGILQYDGYTF. The CDR3 nucleotides are TGTGCCAGCAGTCAGGGAATATTGCAATATGATGGCTACACCTTC.

This rearrangement joins TRBV5-4 to TRBJ2-1, with TRBD2 identical over 11 bases. The CDR3 contains 15 residues. In germline, CDR1 is SGHNT, CDR2 YYREEE (reference sequence). V trimming: 1 base; J trimming: 5 bases; junction bases outside the gene matches: 2. The CDR3 DNA sequence: TGTGCCAGCAGCTTGCTAGCGGGAGGAGACAATGAGCAGTTCTTC. Translated: CASSLLAGGDNEQFF.

This sequence joins TRBV11-2 and TRBJ1-5, with 7 bases aligning to TRBD1. The CDR3 covers 15 residues. The germline gives CDR1 SGHAT, CDR2 FQNNGV. Losses at the gene ends were 4 bases for V and 2 bases for J; bases not matched to a gene: 5. Here the CDR3 DNA reads TGTGCCAGCAGCTCTAGTGGACAGGGCAATCAGCCCCAGCATTTT. Its translation is CASSSSGQGNQPQHF.

V is TRBV6-5 and J is TRBJ1-1; 7 nucleotides line up with TRBD1. CDR3 length: 15 residues. CDR1 and CDR2 from the germline V gene are MNHEY and SVGAGI. V was pared by 6 bases and J by 7 bases, with 14 bases of the junction left unmatched. This CDR3 is CASRYTVGTVDEAFF. CDR3 in DNA: TGTGCCAGCAGGTACACCGTCGGGACAGTCGATGAAGCTTTCTTT.

The chain is built from TRBV7-7 and TRBJ2-1; D uncertain. V lost 2 bases to trimming and J lost 2 bases, with 10 bases between them. CDR3 length: 15 amino acids. CDR1 and CDR2 from the germline V gene are SSHAT and FNYEAQ (reference sequence). CDR3 loop: CASSLSVSPYNEQFF. The DNA of the CDR3 is TGTGCCAGCAGCTTATCGGTAAGCCCCTACAATGAGCAGTTCTTC.

The V and J genes are TRBV5-5 and TRBJ1-2; D might be TRBD1 (5 bases). Per germline, CDR1 SGHKS and CDR2 YYEKEE (reference sequence). The V gene lost 1 base and the J gene lost 6 bases, with 13 bases spanning the gap. The CDR3 is made up of 14 amino acids. The CDR3, as DNA: TGTGCCAGCAGCTTGTCTAGGGGCGGTGATGGCTACACCTTC. Its protein is CASSLSRGGDGYTF.

The chain has TRBV30 and TRBJ1-2, with no clear D. V lost 7 bases to trimming and J lost 8 bases, with 23 bases between them. The germline V gene has CDR1 GTSNPN and CDR2 SVGIG (reference sequence). The CDR3 spans 14 residues. This CDR3 reads CASPPLSGVKGYTF. The CDR3 DNA is TGTGCCTCACCCCCCCTCTCAGGCGTGAAAGGCTACACCTTC.

CDR3: CASALLLATDTQYF. CDR3 nucleotides: TGTGCTAGTGCCCTCTTGCTAGCCACAGATACGCAGTATTTT. This chain links TRBV12-5 with TRBJ2-3, with D possibly being TRBD2 (5 bases). This CDR3 contains 14 residues. V lost 7 bases, J lost 2 bases, and 13 bases lay in between. Germline V gives CDR1 LGHNT, CDR2 FRNRAP.

This chain joins TRBV29-1 and TRBJ2-1, with 14 bases aligning to TRBD2. The CDR3 has 16 amino acids. Germline CDR1 SQVTM, CDR2 ANQGSEA. V was pared by 4 bases and J by 6 bases, with 8 bases of the junction left unmatched. CDR3 region: CSVVLLTSGRANEQFF. Written as DNA, the CDR3 is TGCAGCGTTGTGCTGTTGACTAGCGGGAGGGCCAATGAGCAGTTCTTC.

This clone was found once. The rearrangement joins TRBV18 to TRBJ1-5, with 7 bases fitting TRBD1. The CDR3 is 16 residues long. CDR1 is KGHSH and CDR2 is LQKENI in the germline V gene. After removal of 1 base from V and 2 bases from J, the junction contained 5 bases not matched to a gene. CDR3 residues: CASSPLGQGGNQPQHF. The CDR3, as DNA: TGTGCCAGCTCACCACTGGGGCAGGGGGGCAATCAGCCCCAGCATTTT.

The chain uses TRBV19 and TRBJ1-2; TRBD1 agrees at 10 bases. V shed 6 bases and J 1 base; nucleotides not matched to a gene: 11. CDR1 LNHDA and CDR2 SQIVND come from the germline V gene (reference sequence). The CDR3 covers 17 residues. In nucleotides, the CDR3 is TGTGCCAGTAGCCAATCCGGGACAGGGGCGTTTAACTATGGCTACACCTTC. It yields the protein CASSQSGTGAFNYGYTF.

This sequence joins TRBV9 and TRBJ2-5; D not certain. V lost 0 bases and J 4 bases, leaving 13 bases between the germline ends. Germline V gene lookup returns CDR1 SGDLS and CDR2 YYNGEE. The CDR3 is made up of 15 amino acids. CDR3 amino acids: CASSVEVAPTETQYF. Written as DNA, the CDR3 is TGTGCCAGCAGCGTAGAGGTAGCCCCGACAGAGACCCAGTACTTC.

V gene TRBV7-6 combines with J gene TRBJ2-3; 11 bases match TRBD2. The CDR3 extends over 16 amino acids. Germline CDR1 SGHVS, CDR2 FNYEAQ. Losses at the gene ends were 4 bases for V and 5 bases for J; bases not matched to a gene: 8. The CDR3 sequence: CASSSGLAEMRDTQYF. The CDR3 DNA is TGTGCCAGCAGCTCGGGACTAGCGGAGATGAGAGATACGCAGTATTTT.

The chain carries TRBV6-5 and TRBJ2-1; possibly TRBD2 for D (6 bases). Trimming pared 1 base from V and 4 bases from J, leaving 14 bases between. The CDR3 runs 16 residues. Germline V gives CDR1 MNHEY, CDR2 SVGAGI. CDR3 sequence reads: CASSYLAGSIYNEQFF. The DNA for the CDR3 is TGTGCCAGCAGTTACTTGGCGGGGAGTATTTACAATGAGCAGTTCTTC.

The chain employs TRBV19 and TRBJ1-2; D is perhaps TRBD1 (6 bases). Germline V lookup: CDR1 LNHDA, CDR2 SQIVND (reference sequence). There are 13 residues in the CDR3. Trimming removed 9 bases at V and 3 bases at J, with 14 bases between. The CDR3 DNA sequence: TGTGCCAGCAGAAAACAGGGTGACTATGGCTACACCTTC. Translation: CASRKQGDYGYTF.

This clone was seen only once. This rearrangement joins TRBV5-1 to TRBJ2-1, with TRBD2 identical over 8 bases. This CDR3 contains 20 residues. Germline CDR1 reads SGHRS; CDR2 reads YFSETQ. V lost 0 bases, J lost 5 bases, and 19 bases stayed unmatched. The chain's CDR3 is CASSLVVLSGSPTVHNEQFF. The CDR3 DNA is TGCGCCAGCAGCTTGGTGGTACTAAGCGGGAGTCCGACGGTGCACAATGAGCAGTTCTTC. The full variable domain, with the rest looked up from reference TRBV5-1 and TRBJ2-1, is KAGVTQTPRYLIKTRGQQVTLSCSPISGHRSVSWYQQTPGQGLQFLFEYFSETQRNKGNFPGRFSGRQFSNSRSEMNVSTLELGDSALYLCASSLVVLSGSPTVHNEQFFGPGTRLTVL.

The V and J genes are TRBV10-1 and TRBJ1-1; D gene uncertain. Germline V lookup: CDR1 WNHNN, CDR2 SYGVQD (reference sequence). Trimming took off 3 bases at V and 0 bases at J, with 5 bases between the two ends. This CDR3 is 13 amino acids long. This CDR3 is CASSEEVNTEAFF. As DNA, the CDR3 is TGCGCCAGCAGTGAAGAGGTGAACACTGAAGCTTTCTTT.